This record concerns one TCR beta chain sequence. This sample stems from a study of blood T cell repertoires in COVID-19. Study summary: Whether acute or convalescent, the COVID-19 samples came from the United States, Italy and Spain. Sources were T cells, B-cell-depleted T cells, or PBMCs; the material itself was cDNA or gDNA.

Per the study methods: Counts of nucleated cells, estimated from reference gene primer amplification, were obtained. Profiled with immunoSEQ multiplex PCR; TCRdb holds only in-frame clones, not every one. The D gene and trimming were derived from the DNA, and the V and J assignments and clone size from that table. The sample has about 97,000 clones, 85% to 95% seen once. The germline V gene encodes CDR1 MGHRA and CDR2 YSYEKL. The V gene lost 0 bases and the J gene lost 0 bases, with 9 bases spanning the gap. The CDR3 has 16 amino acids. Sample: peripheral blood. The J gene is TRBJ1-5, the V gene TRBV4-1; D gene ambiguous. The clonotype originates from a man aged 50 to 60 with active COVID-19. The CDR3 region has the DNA TGCGCCAGCAGCCAAGATCACAGATATAGCAATCAGCCCCAGCATTTT. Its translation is CASSQDHRYSNQPQHF.